This T cell receptor (beta chain) was sequenced for a study of blood T cell repertoires in COVID-19. The length of the CDR3 is 15 residues. Per the germline V gene, CDR1 is MDHEN and CDR2 is SYDVKM. Deletions cut 5 bases from V and 5 bases from J, with 18 bases between. Assay: immunoSEQ multiplex PCR; the TCRdb copy retains only in-frame clones and omits some. This sample carries some 260,000 clones, approximately 82% of them seen once, and the ten largest clones take 4.9%. J is TRBJ1-1 and V is TRBV28; maybe TRBD1 (6 bases). Sample: peripheral blood. The source is a woman older than 75 with active or convalescent COVID-19. The CDR3 reads CASSPDPGARTEAFF. CDR3 DNA: TGTGCCAGCAGTCCCGATCCAGGGGCGCGTACTGAAGCTTTCTTT.